The entry below gives a single TCR beta chain sequence along with its context. This clonotype was seen a few times. Its antigen is still unknown. It has no much larger one-base neighbor in the sample; base qualities were not kept. Cut back by 0 bases and 7 bases, the V and J ends lie 8 bases apart. Counted from cysteine to phenylalanine, this CDR3 has 13 amino acids. Only the CDR3 DNA stays, 39 bases, in frame from base 1. The germline V gene provides CDR1 SGHTA and CDR2 FQGNSA. All donors were healthy Caucasians. Three pairs of female monozygotic twins, all aged 18 to 29 years, made up the twin cohort. CD4+ and CD8+ T cell populations were isolated with positive isolation kits from Invitrogen. Libraries were constructed by 5' RACE. The reads were generated on an Illumina HiSeq 2000. Template switching introduced a universal primer binding site; the final cDNA contained a unique molecular identifier, enabling accurate counting of TCR cDNA molecules. First-strand cDNA for TCR alpha and beta chains was synthesized from specific primers in the conserved constant-segment region. To control for contamination, every cDNA library was double barcoded, receiving both a SMART-Mk sample barcode and Illumina barcodes. Two successive PCR steps introduced TruSeq adapter sequences along with Illumina sample barcodes. The Illumina HiSeq platform was used with custom primers to sequence TCR alpha and beta cDNA libraries. In the original analysis: Unique molecular identifiers were extracted from raw reads with MiGEC, and CDR3 positions were determined with MiXCR. Recombination models were inferred per individual with the repgenHMM and IGoR tools using an EM algorithm. The tcR package in R was used for shared clonotype analysis, with sharing normalized by the product of cloneset sizes. Out-of-frame nonproductive sequences were analyzed to study raw recombination free of thymic and clonal selection effects. The public reads were quality trimmed at Q25 with fastp and then assembled into clones with MiXCR by TCRdb, keeping productive beta chains. All rows with the same CDR3 protein become a single entry with the most common DNA and genes. The V and J calls here are based on TCRdb, not the publication. A total of a few hundred thousand distinct CDR3 sequences appear in this sample, roughly 15% of them only once. The top ten clones comprise 0.35% to 0.45% of the sample.

The data belong to a study of identical twins (dated by TCRdb to the mid-2010s). About the study as a whole: To test whether fetal clonotypes persist, the study used deep sequencing on TCR alpha and beta repertoires from monozygotic twins, unrelated adults of various ages, and cord blood. Replicate twin experiments were performed at different times using different library preparation protocols to rule out contamination.

What the work shows at the level of the full study, not this receptor alone: Fewer insertions were carried by abundant cord blood beta clonotypes, a similar but weaker trend appeared in young adult naive repertoires, and no such trend appeared in memory repertoires. Compared with coincidental sharing between unrelated individuals, an excess of low generation-probability sequences was observed among out-of-frame TCR alpha sequences shared between twins. In beta out-of-frame sequences, excess twin sharing was weaker, because having fewer shared sequences lowered the signal-to-noise ratio. Recombination models systematically underestimated out-of-frame TCR alpha sharing in monozygotic twins but agreed with sharing between unrelated individuals. Invariant T cells such as MAIT and iNKT could partly confound zero-insertion analyses, although diverse VJ usage argued against such confounding for most clonotypes. Conclusions relied on cross-sectional statistical analysis, since the same donors could not be followed over many years.

The same sample was also used in a study of yellow fever vaccine responses in identical twins. As the second paper documents: According to the authors, the vaccine-induced T cell response in identical twins seemed to be partly convergent and partly specific to each individual. In identical twins, the study followed T cell clones that responded to the vaccine with precision.

The sequencing sample was made of CD4+ T cells sorted from blood. The receptor's source is a woman younger than 35 in good health. Recombination connected TRBV7-2 to TRBJ2-3; the D gene could be either TRBD1 or TRBD2, each agreeing at 5 bases. The CDR3: CASSLARGNTQYF. The DNA sequence follows: TGTGCCAGCAGCTTAGCGAGGGGTAATACGCAGTATTTT.